This TCR beta chain was captured in a study of identical twins (dated by TCRdb to between 2015 and 2016). Regarding the complete study: The study deep-sequenced TCR alpha and beta repertoires from monozygotic twins, unrelated adults of various ages and cord blood to test whether fetal clonotypes persist. Replicate twin experiments were performed at different times using different library preparation protocols to rule out contamination.

V is cut back by 4 bases and J by 5 bases, with 6 bases in the junction unmatched. Its CDR3 holds 14 amino acids, cysteine through phenylalanine. Of the read, only the CDR3 DNA is kept; its 42 bases are in frame from base 1. From a lookup of the germline V gene, CDR1 and CDR2 are SGHAT and FQNNGV. A word on this clonotype: Its antigen is still unknown. No base qualities exist here, and no much larger clone lies one base off it.

The method behind the library was 5' RACE. The sample was run on an Illumina HiSeq 2000. Template switching added a universal primer binding site, and the final cDNA carried a unique molecular identifier that allowed TCR cDNA molecules to be counted accurately. First-strand cDNA for TCR alpha and beta chains was synthesized from specific primers in the conserved constant-segment region. Each cDNA library was double barcoded, with a SMART-Mk sample barcode plus Illumina barcodes, to control for contamination. TruSeq adapter sequences along with Illumina sample barcodes were introduced in two successive PCR steps. The TCR alpha and beta cDNA libraries were sequenced on the Illumina HiSeq platform using custom primers. On the authors' methods: MiGEC processed the raw reads to extract unique molecular identifiers, while MiXCR was used to determine the CDR3 positions. For each individual, recombination models were inferred using an EM algorithm with the repgenHMM and IGoR tools. The tcR package in R was used for shared clonotype analysis, with sharing normalized by the product of cloneset sizes. To study raw recombination free of thymic and clonal selection effects, out-of-frame nonproductive sequences were analyzed. The public reads were reanalyzed by TCRdb: fastp trimming at Q25, MiXCR alignment, in-frame beta chains only. Rows matching on CDR3 protein sequence are summarized as one entry with the most common DNA and genes. The V and J calls follow TCRdb's processing rather than the paper's. This sample is represented by about 690,000 distinct CDR3 sequences; approximately 21% of them were singletons. The ten largest clones add up to more than 4% of the sample.

Summary of the overall study and its limitations: In beta out-of-frame sequences, excess twin sharing was weaker, because having fewer shared sequences lowered the signal-to-noise ratio. Because the same donors could not be followed over many years, the conclusions relied on cross-sectional statistical analysis. Recombination models systematically underestimated out-of-frame TCR alpha sharing in monozygotic twins but agreed with sharing between unrelated individuals. Compared with coincidental sharing between unrelated individuals, out-of-frame TCR alpha sequences shared between twins showed an excess of sequences with low generation probability. Zero-insertion analyses could be partly confounded by invariant T cells such as MAIT and iNKT, though diverse VJ usage argued against such confounding for most clonotypes. Abundant cord blood beta clonotypes carried fewer insertions; young adult naive repertoires showed a weaker similar trend, while memory repertoires showed none.

Only healthy Caucasian donors were included. Three pairs of female monozygotic twins, all aged roughly 18 to 29 years, were included in the twin cohort. The RNA used for TCR libraries was isolated from peripheral blood mononuclear cells. These data also featured in a second study, about T cells expressing NK-cell markers. That second publication adds: TCR beta-chain repertoires were profiled in sorted CD3+CD56+NKG2C+, CD3+CD56+NKG2C- and CD3+CD56-NKG2C+ T-cell subsets from seven or eight donors. Among the eight sequenced donors, seven were HCMV-seropositive and one was HCMV-seronegative. To restrict sorting to alphabetaTCR-expressing T cells, an anti-gammadeltaTCR antibody was added in several experiments. In over 5 donors, the dominant CD3+CD56+NKG2C+ clonotypes were among the top 10 CD8+ clonotypes and accounted for roughly 1.0-8% of CD8+ T cells. Those dominant clonotypes were again the most abundant among CD3+CD56-NKG2C+ cells in a handful of donors, at roughly 25-65%. Whether the expanded NKG2C-expressing T cell clones were specific for HCMV antigens was left unclear. The eight sequenced donors were randomly selected healthy volunteers, three men and five women. A commercial ELISA kit detecting HCMV-specific IgG in serum was used to determine HCMV serostatus. For a handful of donors, unsorted PBMC were also used to sequence bulk peripheral blood T-cell repertoires. MIGEC was used to demultiplex reads and group the reads by UMI, and MiTCR was used to assemble and quantify clonotypes. To remove erroneous sequences, TCR cDNA sequences were retained only when supported by two or more reads. Downstream repertoire analysis used the tcR package, and clonotypes were matched across fractions by CDR3 nucleotide sequence plus V segment. VDJmatch was used to annotate antigen specificity against VDJdb, with one amino acid substitution allowed in CDR3.

This TCR derives from a young woman in good health. This sequence uses TRBV11-2 and TRBJ2-3; 7 nucleotides in the junction match TRBD2. The sequenced sample consisted of PBMCs. The CDR3 amino acid sequence is: CASSSSGARDTQYF. Here is the DNA: TGTGCCAGCAGCTCGAGCGGGGCGCGAGATACGCAGTATTTT.